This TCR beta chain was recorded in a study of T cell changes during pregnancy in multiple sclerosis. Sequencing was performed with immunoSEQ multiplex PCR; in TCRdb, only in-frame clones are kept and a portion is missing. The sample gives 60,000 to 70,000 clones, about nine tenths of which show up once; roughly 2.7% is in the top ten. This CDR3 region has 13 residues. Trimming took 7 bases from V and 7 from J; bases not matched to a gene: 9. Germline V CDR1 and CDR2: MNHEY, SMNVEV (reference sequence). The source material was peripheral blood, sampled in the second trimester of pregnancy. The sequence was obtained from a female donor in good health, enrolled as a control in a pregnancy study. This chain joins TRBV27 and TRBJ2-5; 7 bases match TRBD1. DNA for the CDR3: TGTGCCAGCACCGACAGGGTCGCGGGGACCCAGTACTTC. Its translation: CASTDRVAGTQYF.